This passage covers 5 T cell receptor beta chains from one sample sequenced in a study of shared clonotypes between healthy human individuals. Sequenced by immunoSEQ multiplex PCR; TCRdb stores in-frame clones only, minus some. The top ten hold more than 10% of the sample, which has fewer than 600,000 clones, roughly three quarters seen once. Sequencing input: PBMCs. These receptors were obtained from a woman aged 40 to 50 in good health. Some clones in this sample may be carry-over from other donors' samples.

With regard to this clone: One base separates it from a far larger clone, so it is likely a read error. This rearrangement joins TRBV2 to TRBJ1-6; no firm D call. The CDR3 has 12 residues. Per germline, CDR1 SNHLY and CDR2 FYNNEI. V lost 4 bases and J lost 11, with 9 bases in between. The CDR3 nucleotides are TGTGCCAGCAGTGTTGAGGGTCCACCCCTCCACTTT. Its translation: CASSVEGPPLHF.

The rearrangement links TRBV30 to TRBJ2-3; D not resolved. The CDR3 length is 12 residues. Trimming left V 3 bases short and J 5 bases short, with 9 bases between. Germline V lookup: CDR1 GTSNPN, CDR2 SVGIG (reference sequence). The CDR3, as DNA: TGTGCCTGGAGCTTCGAAGGAGATACGCAGTATTTT. It codes for CAWSFEGDTQYF.

Worth noting for this clone: A far larger clone is a single base away, which makes a read error likely. The same CDR3 can be traced to other DNA sequences in this sample. The J gene is TRBJ1-4, the V gene TRBV5-1; no reliable D call. V was pared by 0 bases and J by 0 bases, with 3 bases between. The CDR3 is made up of 14 amino acids. CDR1 and CDR2 (germline): SGHRS, YFSETQ. The CDR3 nucleotides are TGCGCCAGCAGCTTGGGTCCAACTAATGAAAAACTGTTTTTT. Amino acid sequence: CASSLGPTNEKLFF.

V gene TRBV7-2 combines with J gene TRBJ1-5, with D perhaps matching TRBD1 (6 bases). CDR1 is SGHTA, CDR2 FQGNSA, per germline. With 6 bases removed from V and 6 bases from J, the gap between germline ends came to 15 bases. This CDR3 contains 14 residues. The CDR3 DNA reads as TGTGCCAGCAGTCCAAACAGGGCGGGTCAGCCCCAGCATTTT. Translating it yields CASSPNRAGQPQHF.

The chain links TRBV29-1 to TRBJ1-1; D remains unclear. The germline V and J ends were trimmed by 7 bases and 0 bases, with 12 bases remaining between them. There are 13 residues in the CDR3. Germline CDR1 and CDR2: SQVTM and ANQGSEA. CDR3 sequence: CSARARMNTEAFF. As DNA, the CDR3 is TGCAGCGCCCGGGCCCGGATGAACACTGAAGCTTTCTTT.